The text below deals with one T cell receptor beta chain. Only in-frame clones appear in the TCRdb table, and some are missing; sequencing was by immunoSEQ multiplex PCR. The sample shows about 70,000 clones, roughly 89% of them seen only once. The data derive from a study of blood T cell repertoires in COVID-19. The length of the CDR3 is 14 residues. Germline V gene sequence: CDR1 MDHEN, CDR2 SYDVKM. V was pared by 10 bases and J by 2 bases, with 7 bases of the junction left unmatched. The sequenced material came from peripheral blood. V is TRBV28 and J is TRBJ2-5, with 10 bases fitting TRBD2. The sequence derives from a woman aged 80 or older with acute or convalescent COVID-19. The CDR3 coding sequence is TGTGCCACCGTAGCGGGAGGCCAACAAGAGACCCAGTACTTC. Encoded protein: CATVAGGQQETQYF.